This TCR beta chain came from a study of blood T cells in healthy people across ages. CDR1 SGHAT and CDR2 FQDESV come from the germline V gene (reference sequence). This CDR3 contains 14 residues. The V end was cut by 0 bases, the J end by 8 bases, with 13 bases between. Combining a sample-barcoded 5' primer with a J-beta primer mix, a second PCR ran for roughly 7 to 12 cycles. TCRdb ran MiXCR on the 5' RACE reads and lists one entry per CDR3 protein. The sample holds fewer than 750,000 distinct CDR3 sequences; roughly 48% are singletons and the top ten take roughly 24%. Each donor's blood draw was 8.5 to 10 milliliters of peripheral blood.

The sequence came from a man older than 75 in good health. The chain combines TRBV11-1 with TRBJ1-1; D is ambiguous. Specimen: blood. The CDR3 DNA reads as TGTGCCAGCAGCTTAGCCCCTCGTGTCGGAGAAGCTTTCTTT. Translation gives CASSLAPRVGEAFF.